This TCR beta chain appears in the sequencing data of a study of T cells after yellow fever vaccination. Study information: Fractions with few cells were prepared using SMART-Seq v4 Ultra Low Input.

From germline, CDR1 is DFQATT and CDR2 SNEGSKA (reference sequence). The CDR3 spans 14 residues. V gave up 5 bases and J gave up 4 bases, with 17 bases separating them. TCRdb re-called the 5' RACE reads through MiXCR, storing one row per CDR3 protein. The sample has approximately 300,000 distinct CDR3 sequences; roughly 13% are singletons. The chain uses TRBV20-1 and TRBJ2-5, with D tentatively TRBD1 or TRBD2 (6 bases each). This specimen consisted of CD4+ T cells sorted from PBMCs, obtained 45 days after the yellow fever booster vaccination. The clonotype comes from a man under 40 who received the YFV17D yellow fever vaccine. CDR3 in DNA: TGCAGTGCTTCACGCCCCGGAGGGGGAGAGACCCAGTACTTC. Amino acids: CSASRPGGGETQYF.